This T cell receptor beta chain comes out of a study of CD8 T cells in ankylosing spondylitis. This clonotype was observed many times. A junction boundary mismatches the germline segment, possibly from a read error. CDR3 length: 14 residues. Germline CDR1 DFQATT, CDR2 SNEGSKA (reference sequence). TCRdb itself ran the 5' RACE reads through MiXCR, one entry per CDR3 protein. The table has 45,000 to 65,000 distinct CDR3 sequences, 7.4% seen once; the top ten hold 7.5% to 10%. The sequence came from a female donor with ankylosing spondylitis or in good health (not recorded which). Sequenced input: blood, either unsorted or a sorted T cell fraction (not recorded which). The J gene is TRBJ1-2, the V gene TRBV20-1; tentative D call: TRBD1 (5 bases). The CDR3 reads CSARGAQGYAGYTF. The CDR3 region has the DNA TGCAGTGCGAGAGGGGCCCAGGGATATGCTGGCTACACCTTC.